These 25 T cell receptor beta chains share one sample of origin, sequenced in a study of cytomegalovirus exposure and HLA in healthy donors. 13 Jbeta primers and 60 Vbeta primers were used for the PCR. Only in-frame clones appear in the TCRdb table, and some are missing; sequencing was by immunoSEQ multiplex PCR. In the table there are about 170,000 clones, approximately 78% of which are singletons. The specimen sequenced was PBMCs. Source of these receptors: a girl aged 2 to 9 in good health and CMV-seropositive.

J is TRBJ2-2 and V is TRBV5-1; a possible D gene is TRBD2 (6 bases). V was trimmed by 3 bases and J by 3 bases, leaving 21 bases between them. The V gene's germline CDR1 is SGHRS and CDR2 YFSETQ. The CDR3 is 18 amino acids. The CDR3: CASSSPDGTGTYTGELFF. The CDR3 region has the DNA TGCGCCAGCAGCTCCCCGGACGGGACTGGCACGTACACCGGGGAGCTGTTTTTT.

The gene calls are TRBV29-1 and TRBJ2-5, with 9 bases aligning to TRBD2. With 6 bases clipped from V and 5 bases from J, the junction kept 4 bases outside the gene matches. Germline V gene sequence: CDR1 SQVTM, CDR2 ANQGSEA. CDR3 size: 12 residues. The CDR3 region has the DNA TGCAGCGTCGGGACTAGCTGGGAGACCCAGTACTTC. Encoded protein: CSVGTSWETQYF.

The chain employs TRBV30 and TRBJ2-3; 7 positions agree with TRBD2. Trimming cost V 5 bases and J 3 bases; bases outside gene matches: 8. This CDR3 comprises 14 residues. Germline V CDR1 and CDR2: GTSNPN, SVGIG (reference sequence). This chain's CDR3 is CAWQRTSYTDTQYF. The CDR3 DNA follows: TGTGCCTGGCAGCGGACTAGTTATACAGATACGCAGTATTTT.

The J gene is TRBJ2-7, the V gene TRBV4-1, with 7 bases that match TRBD1. The CDR3 sequence is 15 residues long. The trim removed 3 bases at V and 0 bases at J, leaving 5 bases unmatched. Germline CDR1 reads MGHRA; CDR2 reads YSYEKL. This chain's CDR3 is CASSHRDSGSYEQYF. The CDR3 DNA follows: TGCGCCAGCAGCCATAGGGACAGCGGCTCCTACGAGCAGTACTTC.

The J gene is TRBJ2-4, the V gene TRBV2; 9 nucleotides align to TRBD1. This CDR3 has 18 residues. In germline, CDR1 is SNHLY, CDR2 FYNNEI. V shed 6 bases, J shed 3 bases, and the junction held 15 bases outside the gene matches. CDR3 in amino acids: CASSAAGQGSPSKNIQYF. The CDR3 DNA is TGTGCCAGCAGCGCAGCAGGACAGGGGTCCCCTAGCAAAAACATTCAGTACTTC.

The chain has TRBV7-9 and TRBJ2-1; D is unclear. Trimming pared 5 bases from V and 1 base from J, leaving 12 bases between. CDR1 is SEHNR and CDR2 is FQNEAQ in the germline V gene (reference sequence). This CDR3 is built from 15 residues. Here the CDR3 reads CASSTKLNSYNEQFF. CDR3 nucleotides: TGTGCCAGCAGCACCAAACTGAATTCCTACAATGAGCAGTTCTTC.

This clone was seen only a few times. The CDR3 nucleotides are TGTGCCAGCATAGCCGGGTTACGGCAGCCCCAGCATTTT. Translated, it gives CASIAGLRQPQHF. The J gene is TRBJ1-5, the V gene TRBV2; D remains unclear. Germline CDR1 SNHLY, CDR2 FYNNEI. V lost 7 bases, J lost 7 bases, and 14 bases lay in between. The CDR3 loop spans 13 amino acids.

The J gene is TRBJ2-5, the V gene TRBV5-1, with 11 bases fitting TRBD1. Per the germline V gene, CDR1 is SGHRS and CDR2 is YFSETQ. The CDR3 sequence is 17 residues long. The V and J ends lost 0 bases and 3 bases, in that order; junction bases with no gene match: 7. The CDR3 bases are TGCGCCAGCAGCTTGGGGGACAGGGGGGCCCTCAAAGAGACCCAGTACTTC. Translating gives CASSLGDRGALKETQYF.

The gene calls are TRBV28 and TRBJ2-3; maybe TRBD1 (5 bases). The germline V and J ends were trimmed by 8 bases and 4 bases, with 16 bases remaining between them. The germline gives CDR1 MDHEN, CDR2 SYDVKM. The CDR3 runs to 14 residues. The CDR3: CASGTDTGSDTQYF. In DNA, the CDR3 is TGTGCCAGCGGCACCGATACAGGATCAGATACGCAGTATTTT. The variable domain in full, with the rest retrieved from reference TRBV28 and TRBJ2-3, is DVKVTQSSRYLVKRTGEKVFLECVQDMDHENMFWYRQDPGLGLRLIYFSYDVKMKEKGDIPEGYSVSREKKERFSLILESASTNQTSMYLCASGTDTGSDTQYFGPGTRLTVL.

V and J are TRBV5-1 and TRBJ2-2, with 7 bases identical to TRBD2. The J segment lost 1 base and the V segment lost 0 bases, leaving 6 bases of the junction unmatched. CDR1 and CDR2 from the germline V gene are SGHRS and YFSETQ. CDR3 length: 17 amino acids. CDR3 coding DNA: TGCGCCAGCAGCTTGGCCGCGACTAGCCGGAACACCGGGGAGCTGTTTTTT. It translates to CASSLAATSRNTGELFF.

This clone has more than one count but fewer than ten. The chain has TRBV11-2 and TRBJ2-6; 8 bases align to TRBD2. The CDR3 has 18 amino acids. Trimming took 1 base from V and 0 from J; bases not matched to a gene: 5. Per the germline V gene, CDR1 is SGHAT and CDR2 is FQNNGV. The CDR3 bases are TGTGCCAGCAGCTTAGTCCCTAGCGGGTTCTCTGGGGCCAACGTCCTGACTTTC. This gives the protein CASSLVPSGFSGANVLTF.

The chain links TRBV28 to TRBJ2-7; TRBD2 aligns across 8 bases. V dropped 9 bases and J dropped 6; count of bases not matched to a gene: 19. This CDR3 region has 16 residues. CDR1 and CDR2 from the germline V gene are MDHEN and SYDVKM. The CDR3 DNA reads TGTGCCAGTCAAAGGTTAGCGGGACTGAGAAGGGGCGAGCAGTACTTC. This gives the protein CASQRLAGLRRGEQYF.

This clone occurred once. The J gene is TRBJ2-7, the V gene TRBV4-1; 7 bases map to TRBD2. With 0 bases clipped from V and 5 bases from J, the junction kept 7 bases outside the gene matches. CDR1 is MGHRA and CDR2 is YSYEKL in the germline V gene. The CDR3 loop spans 15 amino acids. CDR3 nucleotide sequence: TGCGCCAGCAGCCAAGAGCGGGGGAGGGCGGACGAGCAGTACTTC. This translates into CASSQERGRADEQYF.

This chain joins TRBV5-1 and TRBJ1-1; the D gene is possibly TRBD1 (6 bases). Germline V CDR1 and CDR2: SGHRS, YFSETQ. This CDR3 region has 14 residues. V lost 2 bases to trimming and J lost 5 bases, with 13 bases between them. CDR3: CASSLTGTRTEAFF. The CDR3 DNA follows: TGCGCCAGCAGCTTAACAGGGACGAGGACTGAAGCTTTCTTT. Full variable domain (outside the CDR3, taken from reference TRBV5-1 and TRBJ1-1): KAGVTQTPRYLIKTRGQQVTLSCSPISGHRSVSWYQQTPGQGLQFLFEYFSETQRNKGNFPGRFSGRQFSNSRSEMNVSTLELGDSALYLCASSLTGTRTEAFFGQGTRLTVV.

V and J are TRBV21-1 and TRBJ2-7; TRBD1 reflects the table's D call only, with no check against the DNA. TRBV21-1 is flagged as a pseudogene. The CDR3 totals 16 residues. The CDR3 coding sequence is TGTGCCAGCAGCAAAGGTAAGGGGGCGCATACCTACGAGCAGTACTTC. It is translated as CASSKGKGAHTYEQYF.

The V call is TRBV5-4, the J call TRBJ2-7; 10 positions match TRBD2. CDR3 size: 14 residues. The V segment lost 4 bases and the J segment 3 bases; nucleotides outside the gene matches: 4. Per germline, CDR1 SGHNT and CDR2 YYREEE (reference sequence). For the CDR3, the DNA is TGTGCCAGCAGCCAGCGGGGGGGGTTCTACGAGCAGTACTTC. As protein: CASSQRGGFYEQYF.

The chain combines TRBV5-1 with TRBJ2-7; D is uncertain. This CDR3 has 14 amino acids. Trimming shortened V by 6 bases and J by 0 bases, and 13 bases separated the two germline ends. Germline V gives CDR1 SGHRS, CDR2 YFSETQ. CDR3 nucleotide sequence: TGCGCCAGCACATTCTCCCAGAACTCCTACGAGCAGTACTTC. Amino acids: CASTFSQNSYEQYF.

V gene TRBV5-1 combines with J gene TRBJ2-5, with 9 bases aligning to TRBD2. Germline V CDR1 and CDR2: SGHRS, YFSETQ. The J segment lost 5 bases and the V segment lost 4 bases, leaving 9 bases of the junction unmatched. The CDR3 is 15 residues long. The CDR3 region is CASSPVAREGETQYF. CDR3 bases: TGCGCCAGCAGCCCGGTAGCGCGGGAGGGCGAGACCCAGTACTTC.

The chain links TRBV15 to TRBJ2-1; weak D call: TRBD2 (5 bases). This CDR3 is 13 amino acids long. Per germline, CDR1 LNHNV and CDR2 YYDKDF (reference sequence). The germline V and J ends were trimmed by 8 bases and 4 bases, with 12 bases remaining between them. The CDR3 reads CATSWWRYNEQFF. The CDR3, as DNA: TGTGCCACCTCGTGGTGGAGGTACAATGAGCAGTTCTTC.

This clone was detected a few times. This rearrangement joins TRBV7-9 to TRBJ1-3, with a possible D match to TRBD1 (5 bases). The germline V gene has CDR1 SEHNR and CDR2 FQNEAQ (reference sequence). Trimming removed 1 base from V and 4 bases from J, with 8 bases in between. The length of the CDR3 is 14 residues. The CDR3 sequence: CASSLEGRGNTIYF. CDR3 DNA: TGTGCCAGCAGCTTAGAGGGGCGAGGAAACACCATATATTTT.

V and J are TRBV29-1 and TRBJ2-7, with D perhaps matching TRBD1 (5 bases). This CDR3 has 12 amino acids. Germline lookup yields CDR1 SQVTM and CDR2 ANQGSEA. V was trimmed by 7 bases and J by 4 bases, leaving 14 bases between them. CDR3 amino acids: CSAVGHSYEQYF. DNA for the CDR3: TGCAGCGCCGTCGGACATTCTTACGAGCAGTACTTC.

The V and J genes are TRBV18 and TRBJ2-7, with TRBD1 matching 9 bases. Germline CDR1 is KGHSH and CDR2 is LQKENI. This CDR3 has 16 residues. The trim removed 5 bases at V and 3 bases at J, leaving 11 bases unmatched. This CDR3 is CASSSTGGKTNYEQYF. For the CDR3, the DNA is TGTGCCAGCTCATCTACAGGGGGCAAGACCAACTACGAGCAGTACTTC.

This clone is a singleton in its sample. The chain joins TRBV5-6 to TRBJ2-5; weak D call: TRBD2 (5 bases). The end of the DNA is better explained by TRBJ2-7, so the J call may be wrong. Germline CDR1 is SGHDT and CDR2 is YYEEEE. The length of the CDR3 is 15 residues. CDR3: CASSLNGIPSYEQYF. DNA of the CDR3: TGTGCCAGCAGCCTGAACGGGATTCCTTCCTACGAGCAGTACTTC.

The chain joins TRBV6-5 to TRBJ2-3; TRBD1 might be the D (6 bases). Germline V gene sequence: CDR1 MNHEY, CDR2 SVGAGI. This CDR3 is 14 amino acids long. Trimming left V 4 bases short and J 5 bases short, with 13 bases between. The CDR3 DNA reads TGTGCCAGCAGTTTCTACAGGGCTGGAGATACGCAGTATTTT. Translating gives CASSFYRAGDTQYF.

This chain joins TRBV5-6 and TRBJ2-1; D is unclear. V was shortened by 2 bases and J by 0 bases, with 9 bases between the two germline ends. Germline assignment: CDR1 SGHDT and CDR2 YYEEEE. The CDR3 contains 15 residues. The CDR3 is CASSFFASSYNEQFF. The CDR3 nucleotides are TGTGCCAGCAGCTTTTTCGCCAGCTCCTACAATGAGCAGTTCTTC.